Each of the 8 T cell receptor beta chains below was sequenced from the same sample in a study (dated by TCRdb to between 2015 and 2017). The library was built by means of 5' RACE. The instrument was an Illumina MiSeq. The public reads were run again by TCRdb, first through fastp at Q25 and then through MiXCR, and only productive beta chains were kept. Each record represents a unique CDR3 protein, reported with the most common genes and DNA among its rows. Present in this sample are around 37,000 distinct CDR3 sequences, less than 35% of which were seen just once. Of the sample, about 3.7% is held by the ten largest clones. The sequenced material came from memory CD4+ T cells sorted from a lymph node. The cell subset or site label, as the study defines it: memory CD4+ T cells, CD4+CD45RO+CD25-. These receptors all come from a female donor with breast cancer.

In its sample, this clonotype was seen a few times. The CDR3 spells CSVRVPDQPQHF. The CDR3 DNA reads as TGCAGCGTTCGGGTGCCGGATCAGCCCCAGCATTTT. This chain connects TRBV29-1 to TRBJ1-5; no clear D. CDR1 and CDR2 from the germline V gene are SQVTM and ANQGSEA. V was trimmed by 5 bases and J by 5 bases, leaving 10 bases between them. The CDR3 spans 12 residues.

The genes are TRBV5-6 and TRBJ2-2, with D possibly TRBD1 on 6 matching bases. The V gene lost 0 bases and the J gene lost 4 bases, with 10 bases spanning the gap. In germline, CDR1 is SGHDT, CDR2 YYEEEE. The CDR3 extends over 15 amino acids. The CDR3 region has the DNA TGTGCCAGCAGCTTGGTGGGGGCGCGCACCGGGGAGCTGTTTTTT. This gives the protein CASSLVGARTGELFF. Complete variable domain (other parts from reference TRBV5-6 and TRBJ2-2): DAGVTQSPTHLIKTRGQQVTLRCSPKSGHDTVSWYQQALGQGPQFIFQYYEEEERQRGNFPDRFSGHQFPNYSSELNVNALLLGDSALYLCASSLVGARTGELFFGEGSRLTVL.

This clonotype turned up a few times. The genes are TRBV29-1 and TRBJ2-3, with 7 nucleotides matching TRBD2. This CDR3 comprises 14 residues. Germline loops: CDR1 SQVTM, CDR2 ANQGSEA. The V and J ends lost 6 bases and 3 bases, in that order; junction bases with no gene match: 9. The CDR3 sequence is CSVDGGSRTDTQYF. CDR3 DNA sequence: TGCAGCGTGGACGGCGGGAGCCGGACAGATACGCAGTATTTT.

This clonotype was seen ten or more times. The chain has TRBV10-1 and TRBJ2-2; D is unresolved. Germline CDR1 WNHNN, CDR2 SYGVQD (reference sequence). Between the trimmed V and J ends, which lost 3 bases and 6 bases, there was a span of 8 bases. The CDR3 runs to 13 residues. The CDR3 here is CASSESAAGELFF. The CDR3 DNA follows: TGCGCCAGCAGTGAATCGGCTGCCGGGGAGCTGTTTTTT.

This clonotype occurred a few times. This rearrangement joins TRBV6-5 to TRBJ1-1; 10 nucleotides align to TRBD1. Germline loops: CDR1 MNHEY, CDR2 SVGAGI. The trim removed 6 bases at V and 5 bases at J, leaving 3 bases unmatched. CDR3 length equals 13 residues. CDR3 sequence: CASSVDRGTEAFF. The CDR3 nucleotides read TGTGCCAGCAGCGTGGACAGGGGGACTGAAGCTTTCTTT.

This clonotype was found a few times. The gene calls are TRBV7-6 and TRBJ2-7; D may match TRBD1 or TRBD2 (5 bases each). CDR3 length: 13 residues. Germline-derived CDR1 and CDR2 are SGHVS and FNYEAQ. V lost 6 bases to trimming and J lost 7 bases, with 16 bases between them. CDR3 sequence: CASRPGRTGEQYF. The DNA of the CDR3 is TGTGCCAGCAGACCGGGACGGACGGGGGAGCAGTACTTC.

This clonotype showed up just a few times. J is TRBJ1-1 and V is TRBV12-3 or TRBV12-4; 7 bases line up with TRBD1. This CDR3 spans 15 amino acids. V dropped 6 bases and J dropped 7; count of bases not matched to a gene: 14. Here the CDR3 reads CASSLNVGTGVEAFF. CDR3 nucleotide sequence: TGTGCCAGCAGCTTGAATGTGGGAACAGGGGTTGAAGCTTTCTTT.

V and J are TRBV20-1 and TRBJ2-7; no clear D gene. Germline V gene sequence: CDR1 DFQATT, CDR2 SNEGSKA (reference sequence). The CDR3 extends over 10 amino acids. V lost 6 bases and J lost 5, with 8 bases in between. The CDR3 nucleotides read TGCAGTGCCTCTAACAACGAGCAGTACTTC. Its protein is CSASNNEQYF.